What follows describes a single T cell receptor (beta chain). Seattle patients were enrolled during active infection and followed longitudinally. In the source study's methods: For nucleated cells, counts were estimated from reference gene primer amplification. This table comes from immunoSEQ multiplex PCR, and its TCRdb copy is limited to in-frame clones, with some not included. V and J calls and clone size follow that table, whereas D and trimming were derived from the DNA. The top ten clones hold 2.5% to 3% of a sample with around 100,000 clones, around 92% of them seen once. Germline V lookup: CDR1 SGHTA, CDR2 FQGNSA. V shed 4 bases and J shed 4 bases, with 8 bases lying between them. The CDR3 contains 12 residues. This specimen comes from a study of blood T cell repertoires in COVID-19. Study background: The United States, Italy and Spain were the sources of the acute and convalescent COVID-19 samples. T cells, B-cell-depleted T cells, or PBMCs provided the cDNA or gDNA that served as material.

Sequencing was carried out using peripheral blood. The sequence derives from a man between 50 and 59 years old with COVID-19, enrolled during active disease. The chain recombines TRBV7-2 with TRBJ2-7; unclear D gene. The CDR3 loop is CASSSQRYEQYF. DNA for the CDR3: TGTGCCAGCAGCTCACAAAGATACGAGCAGTACTTC.